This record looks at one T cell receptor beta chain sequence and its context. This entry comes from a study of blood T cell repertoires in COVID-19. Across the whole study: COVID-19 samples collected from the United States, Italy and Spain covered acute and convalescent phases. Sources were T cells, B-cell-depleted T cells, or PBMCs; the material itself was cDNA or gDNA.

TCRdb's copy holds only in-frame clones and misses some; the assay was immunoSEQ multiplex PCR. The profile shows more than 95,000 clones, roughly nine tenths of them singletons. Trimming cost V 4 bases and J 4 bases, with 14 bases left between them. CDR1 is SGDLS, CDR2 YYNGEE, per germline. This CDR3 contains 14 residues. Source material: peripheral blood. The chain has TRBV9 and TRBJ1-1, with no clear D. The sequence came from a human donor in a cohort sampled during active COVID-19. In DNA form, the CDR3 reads TGTGCCAGCAGCCCCCGGGCCCGGGGCACTGAAGCTTTCTTT. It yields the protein CASSPRARGTEAFF.